Detailed here is one T cell receptor (beta chain). Its antigen is currently unknown. The source of the sample is a study of CD8 T cells in Susac syndrome. About 0.45 to 1 ug RNA was reverse transcribed with random hexamers. In TCRdb, the immunoSEQ multiplex PCR reads were re-called with MiXCR into one record per CDR3 protein. The sample records about 120,000 distinct CDR3 sequences, 90% to 95% being singletons. CDR1 and CDR2 from the germline V gene are SGHNT and YYREEE (reference sequence). The junction had 11 bases not matched to a gene; V was cut back by 4 bases and J by 5 bases. The CDR3 contains 15 residues. The CD8+ and CD4+ T cells were isolated magnetically using a negative isolation approach, whereas the TEMRA cells were enriched by FACS. General study findings and limits: Among active patients and in TEMRA cells, CD8+ clonal expansion in Susac reached its peak.

The genes are TRBV5-4 and TRBJ2-5; 7 nucleotides match TRBD1. The sample taken for sequencing was CD8+ T cells from PBMCs. This sequence was found in a human donor with Susac syndrome. The CDR3 sequence: CASSRNRGTLETQYF. CDR3 nucleotides: TGTGCCAGCAGCAGAAACAGGGGTACGTTGGAGACCCAGTACTTC.